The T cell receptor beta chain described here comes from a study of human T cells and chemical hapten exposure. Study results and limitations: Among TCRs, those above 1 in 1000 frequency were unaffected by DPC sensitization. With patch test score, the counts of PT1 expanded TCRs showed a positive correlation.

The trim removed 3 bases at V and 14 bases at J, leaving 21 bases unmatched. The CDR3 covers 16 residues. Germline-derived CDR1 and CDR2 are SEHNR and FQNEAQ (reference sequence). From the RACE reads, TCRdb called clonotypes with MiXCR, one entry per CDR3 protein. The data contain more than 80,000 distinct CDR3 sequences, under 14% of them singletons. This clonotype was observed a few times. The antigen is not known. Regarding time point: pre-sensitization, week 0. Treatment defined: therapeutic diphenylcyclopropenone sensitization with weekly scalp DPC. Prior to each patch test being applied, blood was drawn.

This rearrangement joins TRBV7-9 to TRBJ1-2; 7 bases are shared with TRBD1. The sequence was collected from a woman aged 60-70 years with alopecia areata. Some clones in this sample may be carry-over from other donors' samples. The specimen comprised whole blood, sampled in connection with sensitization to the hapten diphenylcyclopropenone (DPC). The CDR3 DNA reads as TGTGCCAGCAGCTTGGCCGCGAGACCCATATCAGGGGGGAAAACCTTC. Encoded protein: CASSLAARPISGGKTF. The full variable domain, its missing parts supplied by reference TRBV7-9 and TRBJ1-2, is DTGVSQNPRHKITKRGQNVTFRCDPISEHNRLYWYRQTLGQGPEFLTYFQNEAQLEKSRLLSDRFSAERPKGSFSTLEIQRTEQGDSAMYLCASSLAARPISGGKTFGSGTRLTVV.